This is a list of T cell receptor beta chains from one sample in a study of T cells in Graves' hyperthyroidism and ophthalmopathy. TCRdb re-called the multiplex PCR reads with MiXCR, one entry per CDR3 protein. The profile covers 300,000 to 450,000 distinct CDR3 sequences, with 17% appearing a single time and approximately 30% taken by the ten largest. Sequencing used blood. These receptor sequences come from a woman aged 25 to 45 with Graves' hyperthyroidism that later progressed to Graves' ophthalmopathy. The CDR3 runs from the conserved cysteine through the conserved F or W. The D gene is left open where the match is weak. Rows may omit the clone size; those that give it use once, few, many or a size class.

CDR3aa: CASSQIESDEQFF; CDR3nt: TGTGCCAGCAGCCAAATAGAATCCGATGAGCAGTTCTTC; j_gene: TRBJ2-1; v_gene: TRBV3-1; d_gene: .; abundance: many
CDR3aa: CASSFRVSSTGELFF; CDR3nt: TGCGCCAGCAGCTTCCGGGTCTCGAGTACCGGGGAGCTGTTTTTT; j_gene: TRBJ2-2; v_gene: TRBV5-1; d_gene: .; abundance: many
CDR3aa: CASSLAFSLNTEAFF; CDR3nt: TGCGCCAGCAGCTTGGCCTTTTCGCTGAACACTGAAGCTTTCTTT; j_gene: TRBJ1-1; v_gene: TRBV5-1; d_gene: .; abundance: many
CDR3aa: CASSESRPLSPYF; CDR3nt: TGTGCCAGCAGTGAATCTAGGCCCCTTTCCCCGTACTTC; j_gene: TRBJ2-5; v_gene: TRBV2; d_gene: .; abundance: .
CDR3aa: CAWNSAYEQYF; CDR3nt: TGTGCCTGGAATTCTGCTTACGAGCAGTACTTC; j_gene: TRBJ2-7; v_gene: TRBV30; d_gene: .; abundance: .
CDR3aa: CASSLPAGLAGGAYNEQFF; CDR3nt: TGCGCCAGCAGCCTCCCCGCCGGACTAGCGGGAGGAGCCTACAATGAGCAGTTCTTC; j_gene: TRBJ2-1; v_gene: TRBV4-1; d_gene: TRBD2; abundance: .
CDR3aa: CASSFVAGGADTQYF; CDR3nt: TGTGCCAGCAGCTTCGTGGCGGGAGGGGCAGATACGCAGTATTTT; j_gene: TRBJ2-3; v_gene: TRBV9; d_gene: TRBD2; abundance: .
CDR3aa: CASNDPRLAGKETQYF; CDR3nt: TGTGCCAGTAACGACCCAAGACTAGCGGGAAAGGAGACCCAGTACTTC; j_gene: TRBJ2-5; v_gene: TRBV19; d_gene: TRBD2; abundance: .
CDR3aa: CASSKGTANYGYTF; CDR3nt: TGTGCCAGCAGTAAGGGGACAGCTAACTATGGCTACACCTTC; j_gene: TRBJ1-2; v_gene: TRBV27; d_gene: TRBD1; abundance: many
CDR3aa: CASSLLGGENTEAFF; CDR3nt: TGTGCCAGCAGTCTCTTGGGTGGGGAGAACACTGAAGCTTTCTTT; j_gene: TRBJ1-1; v_gene: TRBV12-3/TRBV12-4; d_gene: .; abundance: .
CDR3aa: CASRTRGGVTEAFF; CDR3nt: TGTGCCAGCAGGACCAGGGGGGGAGTCACTGAAGCTTTCTTT; j_gene: TRBJ1-1; v_gene: TRBV27; d_gene: TRBD1; abundance: many
CDR3aa: CASSLERDRYTF; CDR3nt: TGTGCCAGCAGCTTAGAGCGGGATCGCTACACCTTC; j_gene: TRBJ1-2; v_gene: TRBV11-2; d_gene: .; abundance: many
CDR3aa: CASSLKRLDSYNEQFF; CDR3nt: TGTGCCAGCAGTTTAAAGCGGCTAGATTCGTACAATGAGCAGTTCTTC; j_gene: TRBJ2-1; v_gene: TRBV28; d_gene: .; abundance: few
CDR3aa: CASSLEAGVGTEAFF; CDR3nt: TGTGCCAGCAGTTTAGAGGCCGGGGTGGGTACTGAAGCTTTCTTT; j_gene: TRBJ1-1; v_gene: TRBV28; d_gene: .; abundance: many
CDR3aa: CASSLVWGDEQYF; CDR3nt: TGTGCCAGCAGCCTGGTCTGGGGGGACGAGCAGTACTTC; j_gene: TRBJ2-7; v_gene: TRBV14; d_gene: .; abundance: .
CDR3aa: CASSADGGAVFDGYTF; CDR3nt: TGTGCCAGCAGCGCGGATGGAGGGGCTGTGTTTGACGGCTACACCTTC; j_gene: TRBJ1-2; v_gene: TRBV5-6; d_gene: .; abundance: .
CDR3aa: CASREGGSLYEQYF; CDR3nt: TGTGCCTCCAGGGAGGGGGGGAGCCTCTACGAGCAGTACTTC; j_gene: TRBJ2-7; v_gene: TRBV12-3/TRBV12-4; d_gene: .; abundance: .
CDR3aa: CASSVRQGGAYEQYF; CDR3nt: TGTGCCAGCAGCGTCCGACAGGGGGGGGCCTACGAGCAGTACTTC; j_gene: TRBJ2-7; v_gene: TRBV2; d_gene: TRBD1; abundance: many
CDR3aa: CASSDPGGTAINQPQHF; CDR3nt: TGTGCCAGCAGTGATCCGGGGGGGACCGCGATTAATCAGCCCCAGCATTTT; j_gene: TRBJ1-5; v_gene: TRBV6-1; d_gene: .; abundance: many
CDR3aa: CAGSSGTFRENIQYF; CDR3nt: TGTGCCGGCAGCTCCGGGACATTCAGAGAAAACATTCAGTACTTC; j_gene: TRBJ2-4; v_gene: TRBV5-4; d_gene: .; abundance: .
CDR3aa: CAWSMLGSINYGYTF; CDR3nt: TGTGCCTGGAGTATGCTAGGGAGCATTAACTATGGCTACACCTTC; j_gene: TRBJ1-2; v_gene: TRBV30; d_gene: .; abundance: many
CDR3aa: CASSLVGQGIAYEQYF; CDR3nt: TGTGCCAGCAGCCTAGTCGGACAGGGTATAGCCTACGAGCAGTACTTC; j_gene: TRBJ2-7; v_gene: TRBV7-9; d_gene: TRBD1; abundance: many